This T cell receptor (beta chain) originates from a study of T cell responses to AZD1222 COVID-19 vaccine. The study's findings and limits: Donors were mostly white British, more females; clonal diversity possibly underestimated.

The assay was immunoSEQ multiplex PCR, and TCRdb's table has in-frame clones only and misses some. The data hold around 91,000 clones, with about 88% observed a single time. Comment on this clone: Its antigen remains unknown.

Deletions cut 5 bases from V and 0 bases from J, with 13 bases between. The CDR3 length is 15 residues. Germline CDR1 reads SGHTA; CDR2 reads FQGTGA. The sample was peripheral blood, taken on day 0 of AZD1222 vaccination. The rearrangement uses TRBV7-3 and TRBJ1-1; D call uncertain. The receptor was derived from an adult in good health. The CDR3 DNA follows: TGTGCCAGCAGCCTGACACCAGACATGAACACTGAAGCTTTCTTT. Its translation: CASSLTPDMNTEAFF.